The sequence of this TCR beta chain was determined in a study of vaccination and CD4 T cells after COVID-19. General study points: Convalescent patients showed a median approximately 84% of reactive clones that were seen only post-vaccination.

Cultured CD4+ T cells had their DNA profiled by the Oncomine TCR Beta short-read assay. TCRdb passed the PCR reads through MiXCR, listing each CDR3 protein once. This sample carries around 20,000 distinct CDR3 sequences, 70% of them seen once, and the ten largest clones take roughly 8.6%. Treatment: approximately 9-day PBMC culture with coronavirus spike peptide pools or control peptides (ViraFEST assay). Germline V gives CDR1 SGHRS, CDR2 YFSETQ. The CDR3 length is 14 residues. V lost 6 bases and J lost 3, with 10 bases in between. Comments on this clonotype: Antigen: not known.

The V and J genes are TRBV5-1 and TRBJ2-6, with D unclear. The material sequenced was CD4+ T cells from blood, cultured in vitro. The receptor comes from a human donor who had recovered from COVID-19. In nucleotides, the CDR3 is TGCGCCAGCACCGTGAGCCTTGGGGCCAACGTCCTGACTTTC. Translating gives CASTVSLGANVLTF.